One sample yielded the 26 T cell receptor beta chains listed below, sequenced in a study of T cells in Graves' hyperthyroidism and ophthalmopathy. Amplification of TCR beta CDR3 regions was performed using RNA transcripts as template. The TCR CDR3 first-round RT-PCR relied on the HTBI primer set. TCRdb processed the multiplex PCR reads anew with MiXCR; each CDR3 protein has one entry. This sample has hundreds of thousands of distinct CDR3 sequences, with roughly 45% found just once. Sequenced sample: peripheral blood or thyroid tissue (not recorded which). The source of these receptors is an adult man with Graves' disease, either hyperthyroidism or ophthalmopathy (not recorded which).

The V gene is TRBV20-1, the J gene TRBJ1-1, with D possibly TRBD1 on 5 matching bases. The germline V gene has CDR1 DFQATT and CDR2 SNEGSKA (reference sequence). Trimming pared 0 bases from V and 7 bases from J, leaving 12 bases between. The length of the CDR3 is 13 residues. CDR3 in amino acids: CSAREPQQVEAFF. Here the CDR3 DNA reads TGCAGTGCTAGAGAACCCCAACAGGTTGAAGCTTTCTTT.

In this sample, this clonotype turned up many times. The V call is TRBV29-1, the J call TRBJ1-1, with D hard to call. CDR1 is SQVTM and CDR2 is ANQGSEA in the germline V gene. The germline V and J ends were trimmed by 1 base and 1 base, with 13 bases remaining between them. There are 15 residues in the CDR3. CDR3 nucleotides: TGCAGCGTTGAAGTGGCGGGCGTTCGGAACACTGAAGCTTTCTTT. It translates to CSVEVAGVRNTEAFF.

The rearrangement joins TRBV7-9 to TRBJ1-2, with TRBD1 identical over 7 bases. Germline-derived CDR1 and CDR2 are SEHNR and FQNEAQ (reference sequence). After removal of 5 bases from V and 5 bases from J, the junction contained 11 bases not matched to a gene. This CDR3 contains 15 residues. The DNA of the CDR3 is TGTGCCAGCAGCATTCTGAGGGACAGCGATTATGGCTACACCTTC. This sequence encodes CASSILRDSDYGYTF.

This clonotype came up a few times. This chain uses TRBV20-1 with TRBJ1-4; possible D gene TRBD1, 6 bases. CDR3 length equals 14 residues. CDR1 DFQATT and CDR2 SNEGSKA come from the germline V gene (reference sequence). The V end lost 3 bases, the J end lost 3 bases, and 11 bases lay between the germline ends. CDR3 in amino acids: CSARDSSSNEKLFF. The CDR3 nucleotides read TGCAGTGCTAGGGACAGTAGCTCTAATGAAAAACTGTTTTTT.

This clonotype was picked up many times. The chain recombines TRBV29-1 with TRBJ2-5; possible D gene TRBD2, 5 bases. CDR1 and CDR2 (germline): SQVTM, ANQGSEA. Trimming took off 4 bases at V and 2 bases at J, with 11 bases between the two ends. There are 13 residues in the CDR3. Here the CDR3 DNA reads TGCAGCGTTGCTCCGGGGATACAAGAGACCCAGTACTTC. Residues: CSVAPGIQETQYF.

CDR3 DNA sequence: TGTGCCAGCAGGTTCCACCACAGGGGAGGTGACACTGAAGCTTTCTTT. Encoded protein: CASRFHHRGGDTEAFF. The chain uses TRBV12-3 or TRBV12-4 and TRBJ1-1; TRBD1 agrees at 7 bases. V trimming: 6 bases; J trimming: 3 bases; junction bases outside the gene matches: 13. The CDR3 loop spans 16 amino acids.

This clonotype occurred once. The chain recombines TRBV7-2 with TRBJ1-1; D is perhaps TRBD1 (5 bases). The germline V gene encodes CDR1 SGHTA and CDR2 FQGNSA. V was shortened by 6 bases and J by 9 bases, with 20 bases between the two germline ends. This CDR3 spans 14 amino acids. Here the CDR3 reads CASRPGRTNIKAFF. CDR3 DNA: TGTGCCAGCAGACCGGGACGGACGAACATTAAAGCTTTCTTT.

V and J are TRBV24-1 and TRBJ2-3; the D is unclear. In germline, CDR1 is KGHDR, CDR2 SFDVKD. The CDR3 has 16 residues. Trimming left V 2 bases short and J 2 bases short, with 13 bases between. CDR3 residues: CATSDSTGSLTDTQYF. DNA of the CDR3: TGTGCCACCAGTGATTCGACCGGGTCCCTCACAGATACGCAGTATTTT.

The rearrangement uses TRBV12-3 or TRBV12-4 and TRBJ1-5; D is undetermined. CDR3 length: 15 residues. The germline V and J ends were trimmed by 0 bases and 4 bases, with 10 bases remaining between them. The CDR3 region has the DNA TGTGCCAGCAGTTTAGCAGGGCTCCGTAATCAGCCCCAGCATTTT. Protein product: CASSLAGLRNQPQHF.

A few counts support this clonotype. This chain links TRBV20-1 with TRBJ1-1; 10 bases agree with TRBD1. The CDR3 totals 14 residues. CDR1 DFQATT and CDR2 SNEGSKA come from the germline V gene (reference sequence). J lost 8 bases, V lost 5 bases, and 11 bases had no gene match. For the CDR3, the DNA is TGCAGTGCTGGAGGACAGGGGGGCACCTTGGAAGCTTTCTTT. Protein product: CSAGGQGGTLEAFF.

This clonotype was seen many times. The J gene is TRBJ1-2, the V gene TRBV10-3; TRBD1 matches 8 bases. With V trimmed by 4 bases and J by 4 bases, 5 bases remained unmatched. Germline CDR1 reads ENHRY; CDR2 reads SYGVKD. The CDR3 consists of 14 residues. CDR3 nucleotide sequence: TGTGCCATCAGTGTTAAAGGACAGGGCTATGGCTACACCTTC. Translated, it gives CAISVKGQGYGYTF.

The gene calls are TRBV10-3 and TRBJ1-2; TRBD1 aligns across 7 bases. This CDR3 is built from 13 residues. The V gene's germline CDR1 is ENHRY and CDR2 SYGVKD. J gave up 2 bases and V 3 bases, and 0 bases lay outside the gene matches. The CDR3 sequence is CAISDRGNYGYTF. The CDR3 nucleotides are TGTGCCATCAGTGACAGGGGGAACTATGGCTACACCTTC.

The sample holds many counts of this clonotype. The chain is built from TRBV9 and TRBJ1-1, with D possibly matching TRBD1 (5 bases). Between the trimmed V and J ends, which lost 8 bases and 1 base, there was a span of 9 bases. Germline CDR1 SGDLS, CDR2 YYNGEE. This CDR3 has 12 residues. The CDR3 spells CARGHRNTEAFF. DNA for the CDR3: TGTGCCAGAGGACACAGGAACACTGAAGCTTTCTTT.

CDR3 sequence reads: CASSRDREGYTF. The CDR3 bases are TGTGCCAGCAGTAGGGACAGGGAAGGCTACACCTTC. This chain links TRBV6-5 with TRBJ1-2, with 9 nucleotides matching TRBD1. J lost 8 bases, V lost 5 bases, and 3 bases had no gene match. CDR1 is MNHEY, CDR2 SVGAGI, per germline. The CDR3 covers 12 residues.

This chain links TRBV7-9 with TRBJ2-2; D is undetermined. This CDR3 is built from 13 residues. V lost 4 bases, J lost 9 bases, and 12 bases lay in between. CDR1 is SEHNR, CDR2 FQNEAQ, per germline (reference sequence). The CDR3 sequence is CASSSEISRELFF. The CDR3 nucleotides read TGTGCCAGCAGCTCAGAGATCTCCAGGGAGCTGTTTTTT.

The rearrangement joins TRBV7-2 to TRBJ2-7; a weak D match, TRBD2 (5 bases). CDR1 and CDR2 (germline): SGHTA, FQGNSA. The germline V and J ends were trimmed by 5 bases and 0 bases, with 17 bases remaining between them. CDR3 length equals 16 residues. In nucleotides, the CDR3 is TGTGCCAGCAGCGCCCTGGGCGGGTATAGCTCCTACGAGCAGTACTTC. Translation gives CASSALGGYSSYEQYF.

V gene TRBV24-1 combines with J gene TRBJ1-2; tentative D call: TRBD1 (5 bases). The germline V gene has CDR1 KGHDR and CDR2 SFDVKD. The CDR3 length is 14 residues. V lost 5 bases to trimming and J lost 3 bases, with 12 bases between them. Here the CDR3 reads CATSALGTDYGYTF. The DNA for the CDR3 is TGTGCCACCAGTGCCCTCGGGACGGACTATGGCTACACCTTC.

The DNA for the CDR3 is TGTGCCAGCAGTGAAGGGACTAGCGGGAGACACAATGAGCAGTTCTTC. As protein: CASSEGTSGRHNEQFF. The chain has TRBV2 and TRBJ2-1, with 13 bases lining up with TRBD2. CDR3 length: 16 amino acids. Germline CDR1 reads SNHLY; CDR2 reads FYNNEI. Germline trimming cut 1 base from V and 5 bases from J; bases unmatched to any gene: 2. The entire variable domain, with the rest obtained from reference TRBV2 and TRBJ2-1, is as follows: EPEVTQTPSHQVTQMGQEVILRCVPISNHLYFYWYRQILGQKVEFLVSFYNNEISEKSEIFDDQFSVERPDGSNFTLKIRSTKLEDSAMYFCASSEGTSGRHNEQFFGPGTRLTVL.

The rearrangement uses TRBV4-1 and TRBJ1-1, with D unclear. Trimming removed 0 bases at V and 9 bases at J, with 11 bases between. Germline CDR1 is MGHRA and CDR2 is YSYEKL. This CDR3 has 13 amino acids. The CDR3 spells CASSQDPQTKAFF. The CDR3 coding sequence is TGCGCCAGCAGCCAAGATCCCCAGACTAAAGCTTTCTTT.

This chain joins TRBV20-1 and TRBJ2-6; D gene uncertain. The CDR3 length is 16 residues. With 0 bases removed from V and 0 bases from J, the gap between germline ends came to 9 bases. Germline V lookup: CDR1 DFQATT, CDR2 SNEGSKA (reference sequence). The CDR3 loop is CSAREWTLSGANVLTF. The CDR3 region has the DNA TGCAGTGCTAGAGAATGGACCCTCTCTGGGGCCAACGTCCTGACTTTC.

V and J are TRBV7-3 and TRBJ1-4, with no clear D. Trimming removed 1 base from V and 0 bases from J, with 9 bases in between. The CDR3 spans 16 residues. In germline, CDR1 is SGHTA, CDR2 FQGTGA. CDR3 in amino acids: CASSLKLYTTNEKLFF. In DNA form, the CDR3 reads TGTGCCAGCAGCTTAAAGCTCTATACAACTAATGAAAAACTGTTTTTT.

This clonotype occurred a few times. CDR3 loop: CASSYSISGYEQYF. As DNA, the CDR3 is TGTGCCAGCAGTTACTCGATTTCGGGCTACGAGCAGTACTTC. The chain combines TRBV12-3 or TRBV12-4 with TRBJ2-7; D remains ambiguous. This CDR3 has 14 residues. With 4 bases removed from V and 3 bases from J, the gap between germline ends came to 13 bases.

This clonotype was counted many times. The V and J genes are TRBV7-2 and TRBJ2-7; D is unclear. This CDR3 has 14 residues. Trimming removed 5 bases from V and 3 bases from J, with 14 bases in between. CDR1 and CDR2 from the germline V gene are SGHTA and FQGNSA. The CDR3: CASSPEQAIYEQYF. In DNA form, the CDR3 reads TGTGCCAGCAGCCCAGAGCAGGCGATCTACGAGCAGTACTTC.

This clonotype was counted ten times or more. As DNA, the CDR3 is TGTGCCAGCAGCTTAGGTAGCGGAAACCAAGAGACCCAGTACTTC. Residues: CASSLGSGNQETQYF. V is TRBV7-8 and J is TRBJ2-5; possible D gene TRBD2, 6 bases. Germline assignment: CDR1 SGHVS and CDR2 FQNEAQ. CDR3 length equals 15 residues. Trimming stripped 1 base from V and 0 bases from J, with 9 bases between.

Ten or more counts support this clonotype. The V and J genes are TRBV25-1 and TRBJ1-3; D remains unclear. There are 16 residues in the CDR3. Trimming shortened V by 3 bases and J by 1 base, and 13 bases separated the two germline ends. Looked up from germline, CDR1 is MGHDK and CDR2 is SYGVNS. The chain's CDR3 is CASSDYNAESGNTIYF. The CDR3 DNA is TGTGCCAGCAGTGATTATAACGCAGAATCTGGAAACACCATATATTTT.

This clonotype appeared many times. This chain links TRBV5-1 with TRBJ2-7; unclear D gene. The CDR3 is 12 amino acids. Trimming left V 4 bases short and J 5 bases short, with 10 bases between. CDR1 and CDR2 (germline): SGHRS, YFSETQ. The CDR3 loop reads CASSPLPHEQYF. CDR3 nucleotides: TGCGCCAGCAGCCCTCTCCCCCACGAGCAGTACTTC.